The entry below gives a single T cell receptor (beta chain) sequence along with its context. Its antigen is not identified. Naive CD45RA+ and memory CD45RA-negative subsets were split from CD4+ cells. Sequenced by immunoSEQ multiplex PCR; TCRdb stores in-frame clones only, minus some. The repertoire holds nearly 1 million clones, with 70% to 85% as singletons. These data originate in a study of shared clonotypes between healthy human individuals. Points from the study as a whole: Clonotype sharing among donors was expected to depend on sequencing depth. Naive CD4 clonotype sharing across several donors was around 5%.

CDR3 length equals 13 residues. The V end lost 4 bases, the J end lost 2 bases, and 9 bases lay between the germline ends. Germline lookup yields CDR1 SGHDT and CDR2 YYEEEE. Material for sequencing was memory CD4+ T cells sorted from blood. The subset here: CD45RA-negative fraction. V is TRBV5-6 and J is TRBJ1-2; perhaps TRBD1 as D (5 bases). The clonotype originates from a man younger than 35 in good health. The CDR3 region has the DNA TGTGCCAGCAGCCAACAGGAGAACTATGGCTACACCTTC. This sequence encodes CASSQQENYGYTF.